This T cell receptor (beta chain) originates from a study of blood T cell repertoires in COVID-19. In the study overall: Whether acute or convalescent, the COVID-19 samples came from the United States, Italy and Spain. PBMCs, B-cell-depleted T cells, or T cells were the source of the cDNA or gDNA that made up the material.

As originally analysed: How many nucleated cells were present was estimated from reference gene primer amplification. Here immunoSEQ multiplex PCR was the method, and the copy in TCRdb shows in-frame clones only, minus some. The V and J calls and clone size were taken over from that table, and D and trimming were inferred from the DNA. Here the sample spans about 180,000 clones, roughly four fifths being singletons. Germline loops: CDR1 SGHAT, CDR2 FQDESV (reference sequence). Trimming shortened V by 1 base and J by 3 bases, and 9 bases separated the two germline ends. The CDR3 contains 14 residues. The sequenced sample consisted of peripheral blood. This rearrangement joins TRBV11-1 to TRBJ1-1; D gene uncertain. The TCR sequence derives from a woman aged 70 to 79 with COVID-19, enrolled during active disease. Here the CDR3 reads CASSLGAGDTEAFF. The CDR3 bases are TGTGCCAGCAGCTTAGGAGCAGGCGACACTGAAGCTTTCTTT.